Detailed here is one T cell receptor (beta chain). The antigen remains undetermined. Healthy donors had no documented immune events, such as infections, while sampled. The protocol was immunoSEQ multiplex PCR, while the TCRdb copy is restricted to in-frame clones and leaves out a portion. Of about 100,000 clones in the sample, approximately 88% were seen once. This sample was taken from a study of identifying expanded T cells in peripheral blood. Points from the study as a whole: About 1.2 clones differed between technical replicates, versus approximately 16 and 20 over time. Across healthy donors, higher total template counts meant significantly greater roughly two-week count variance.

Trimming shortened V by 1 base and J by 3 bases, and 13 bases separated the two germline ends. The CDR3 contains 15 residues. Per germline, CDR1 SEHNR and CDR2 FQNEAQ (reference sequence). This receptor was obtained from a person aged 18-70 years in good health. This chain joins TRBV7-9 and TRBJ2-7, with a possible D match to TRBD1 (5 bases). The sequenced sample was blood. The CDR3 loop reads CASSLGAGLVYEQYF. CDR3 nucleotides: TGTGCCAGCAGCTTAGGGGCAGGGTTGGTCTACGAGCAGTACTTC.